The T cell receptor beta chain under discussion was sequenced for a study of T cell clonotyping in hematopoietic cell transplantation. Only in-frame clones appear in the TCRdb table, and some are missing; sequencing was by immunoSEQ multiplex PCR. The sample holds about 41,000 clones, 95% seen once. As to this clone: Its antigen is unknown.

Study-wide results and limits: Without cell sorting, CD4 versus CD8 contributions remain unresolved. After transplant, recipient diversity fell while pathologically expanded clonotypes grew through day 180. Broader posttransplant TCR repertoire diversity was predicted by graft donor and pretransplant recipient Inverse Simpson Index values. At the given depth, recipient repertoires were over 95% de novo clonotypes.

Per germline, CDR1 MNHEY and CDR2 SVGAGI. There are 13 residues in the CDR3. Trimming took off 9 bases at V and 2 bases at J, with 14 bases between the two ends. This clonotype originated in a man in his thirties or forties in good health. Some clones in this sample may be carry-over from other donors' samples. The V call is TRBV6-5, the J call TRBJ2-7; D is tentatively TRBD1 or TRBD2 (5 bases each). Input material: peripheral blood mononuclear cells. Written as DNA, the CDR3 is TGTGCCAGTTACGGGACCGAAGCCTACGAGCAGTACTTC. Protein sequence: CASYGTEAYEQYF.